This TCR beta chain was recovered during a study of shared clonotypes between healthy human individuals. Sorted-subset replicate PCRs used 150 to 200 ng DNA, approximately 33,000 T cell genomes. Original processing methods: ImmunoSEQ supplied junction-only sequences lacking quality scores, so filtering was different. Libraries were prepared by immunoSEQ multiplex PCR; TCRdb keeps only in-frame clonotypes and omits some of them. V and J calls plus clone size are reproduced from that table; the DNA served to infer D and trimming. This repertoire shows some 1.5 million clones, 96% found once; its top ten account for about 1%. Whole-study findings and limits: The study drew on few donors, limiting represented genetic and exposure-history diversity. With several donors compared, approximately 5.5% of naive CD4 clonotypes were shared.

Of note for this clone: Its antigen is not known.

The J segment lost 2 bases and the V segment lost 6 bases, leaving 3 bases of the junction unmatched. The CDR3 is made up of 14 amino acids. Germline CDR1 and CDR2: MDHEN and SYDVKM. The sequence derives from a man between 25 and 39 years old in good health. This chain connects TRBV28 to TRBJ2-1; TRBD2 matches at 8 bases. Sequenced material: naive CD4+ T cells sorted from blood. Described subset: CD45RA+ positively selected. The CDR3 nucleotides are TGTGCCAGCAGGCCGGGGGGGACCTACAATGAGCAGTTCTTC. Translating gives CASRPGGTYNEQFF.